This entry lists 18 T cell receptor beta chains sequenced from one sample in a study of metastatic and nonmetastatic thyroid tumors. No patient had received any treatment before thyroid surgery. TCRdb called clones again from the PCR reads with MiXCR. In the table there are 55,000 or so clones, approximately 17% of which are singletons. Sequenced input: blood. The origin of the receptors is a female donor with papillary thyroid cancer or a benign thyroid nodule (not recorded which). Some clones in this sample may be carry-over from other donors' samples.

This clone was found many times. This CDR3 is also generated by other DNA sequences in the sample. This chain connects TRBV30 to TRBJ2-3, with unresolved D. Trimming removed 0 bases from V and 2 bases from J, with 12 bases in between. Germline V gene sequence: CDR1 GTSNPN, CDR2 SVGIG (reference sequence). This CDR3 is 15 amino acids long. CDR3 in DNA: TGTGCCTGGAGTGTATTTTTGGGCCCCACAGATACGCAGTATTTT. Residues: CAWSVFLGPTDTQYF.

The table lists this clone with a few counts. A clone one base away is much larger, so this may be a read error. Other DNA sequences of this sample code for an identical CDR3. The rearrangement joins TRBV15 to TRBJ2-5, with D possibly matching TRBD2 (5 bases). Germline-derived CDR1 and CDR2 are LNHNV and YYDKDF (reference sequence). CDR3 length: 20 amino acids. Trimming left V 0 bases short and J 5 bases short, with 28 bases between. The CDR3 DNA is TGTGCCACCAGCAGAGATTATTTGGGAGCGGCGGACTCACGGGGTGAGACCCAGTACTTC. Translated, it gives CATSRDYLGAADSRGETQYF.

CDR3 loop: CASSLSPTVVWGGYTF. The CDR3 DNA sequence: TGTGCCAGCAGTTTATCACCGACAGTGGTCTGGGGGGGCTACACCTTC. This chain joins TRBV28 and TRBJ1-2; D may be TRBD1 (5 bases). CDR1 is MDHEN, CDR2 SYDVKM, per germline. Between the trimmed V and J ends, which lost 1 base and 8 bases, there was a span of 20 bases. The CDR3 consists of 16 residues.

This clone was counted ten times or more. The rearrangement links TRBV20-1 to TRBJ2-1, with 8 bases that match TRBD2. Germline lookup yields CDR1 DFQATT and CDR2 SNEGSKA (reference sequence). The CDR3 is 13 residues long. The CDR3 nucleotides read TGCAGGGGGGGTAGCGGGAAATACAATGAGCAGTTCTTC. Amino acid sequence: CRGGSGKYNEQFF.

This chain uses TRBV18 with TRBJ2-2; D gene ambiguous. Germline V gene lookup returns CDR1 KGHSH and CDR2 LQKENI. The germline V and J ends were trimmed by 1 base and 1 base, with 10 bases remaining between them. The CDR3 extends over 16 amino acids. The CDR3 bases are TGTGCCAGCTCACCACAGGACCTTAAGAACACCGGGGAGCTGTTTTTT. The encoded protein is CASSPQDLKNTGELFF.

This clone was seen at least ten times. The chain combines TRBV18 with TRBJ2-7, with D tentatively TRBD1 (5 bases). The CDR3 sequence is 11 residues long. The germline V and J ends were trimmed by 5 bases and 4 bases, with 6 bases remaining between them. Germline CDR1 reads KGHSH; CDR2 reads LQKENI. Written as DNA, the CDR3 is TGTGCCAGCTCATCAGGGTACGAGCAGTACTTC. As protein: CASSSGYEQYF. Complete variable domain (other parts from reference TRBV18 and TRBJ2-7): NAGVMQNPRHLVRRRGQEARLRCSPMKGHSHVYWYRQLPEEGLKFMVYLQKENIIDESGMPKERFSAEFPKEGPSILRIQQVVRGDSAAYFCASSSGYEQYFGPGTRLTVT.

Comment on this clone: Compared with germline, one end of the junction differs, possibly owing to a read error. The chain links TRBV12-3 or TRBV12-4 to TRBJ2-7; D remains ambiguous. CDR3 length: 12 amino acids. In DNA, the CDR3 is TGTGCCAGCCTCGTGATTTCCTACGGGCAGTACTTC. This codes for CASLVISYGQYF.

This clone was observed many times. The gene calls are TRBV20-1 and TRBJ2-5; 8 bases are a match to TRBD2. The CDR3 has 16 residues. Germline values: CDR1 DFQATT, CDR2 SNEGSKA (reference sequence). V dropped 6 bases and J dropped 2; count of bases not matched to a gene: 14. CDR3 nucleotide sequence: TGCAGTGCATGGACTAGCAGGGGTCGTCGGCAAGAGACCCAGTACTTC. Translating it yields CSAWTSRGRRQETQYF.

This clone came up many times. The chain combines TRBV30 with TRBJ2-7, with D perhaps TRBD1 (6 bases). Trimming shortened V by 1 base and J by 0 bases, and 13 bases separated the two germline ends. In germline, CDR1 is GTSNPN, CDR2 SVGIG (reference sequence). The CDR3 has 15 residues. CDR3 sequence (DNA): TGTGCCTGGAGTGGAGTTAGGGGGTCCTCCTACGAGCAGTACTTC. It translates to CAWSGVRGSSYEQYF.

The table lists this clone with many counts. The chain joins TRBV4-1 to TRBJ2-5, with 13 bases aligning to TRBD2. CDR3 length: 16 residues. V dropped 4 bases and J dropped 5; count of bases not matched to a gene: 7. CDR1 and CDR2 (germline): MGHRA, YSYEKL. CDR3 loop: CASSPRGLAGHETQYF. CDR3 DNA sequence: TGCGCCAGCAGCCCACGGGGACTAGCGGGACATGAGACCCAGTACTTC.

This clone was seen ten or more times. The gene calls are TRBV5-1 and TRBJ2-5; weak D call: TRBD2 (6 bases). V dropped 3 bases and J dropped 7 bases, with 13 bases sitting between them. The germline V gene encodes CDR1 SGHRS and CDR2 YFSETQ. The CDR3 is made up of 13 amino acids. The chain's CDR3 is CASSSSEAGTQYF. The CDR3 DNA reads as TGCGCCAGCAGCTCTAGCGAAGCAGGGACCCAGTACTTC.

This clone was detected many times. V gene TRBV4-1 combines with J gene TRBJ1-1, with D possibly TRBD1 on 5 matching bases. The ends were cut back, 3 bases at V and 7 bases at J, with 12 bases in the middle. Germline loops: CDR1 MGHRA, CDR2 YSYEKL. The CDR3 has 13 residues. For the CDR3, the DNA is TGCGCCAGCAGCCAGCCACCGGGGCTTGAAGCTTTCTTT. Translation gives CASSQPPGLEAFF.

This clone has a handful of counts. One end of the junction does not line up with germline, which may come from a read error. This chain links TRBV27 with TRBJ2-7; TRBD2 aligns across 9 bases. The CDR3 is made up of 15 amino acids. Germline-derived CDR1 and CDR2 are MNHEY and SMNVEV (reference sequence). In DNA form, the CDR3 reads TGTTCCAGCAGTTTAGACGCGGGAGGGTCCTACGAGCAGTACTTC. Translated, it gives CSSSLDAGGSYEQYF.

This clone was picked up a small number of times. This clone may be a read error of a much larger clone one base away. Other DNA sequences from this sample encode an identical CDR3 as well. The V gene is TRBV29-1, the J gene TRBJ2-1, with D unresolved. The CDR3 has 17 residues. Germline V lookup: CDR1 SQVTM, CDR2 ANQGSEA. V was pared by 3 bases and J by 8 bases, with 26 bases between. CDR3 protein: CSVEFGSTSSRSDEQFF. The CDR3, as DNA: TGCAGCGTTGAGTTCGGTAGCACCTCGAGCCGTTCCGATGAGCAGTTCTTC.

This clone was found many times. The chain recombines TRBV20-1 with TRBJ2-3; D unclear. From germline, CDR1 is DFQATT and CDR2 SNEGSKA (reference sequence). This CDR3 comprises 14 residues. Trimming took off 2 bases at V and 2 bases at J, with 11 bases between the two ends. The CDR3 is CSARIVGHTDTQYF. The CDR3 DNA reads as TGCAGTGCTAGAATCGTCGGGCACACAGATACGCAGTATTTT.

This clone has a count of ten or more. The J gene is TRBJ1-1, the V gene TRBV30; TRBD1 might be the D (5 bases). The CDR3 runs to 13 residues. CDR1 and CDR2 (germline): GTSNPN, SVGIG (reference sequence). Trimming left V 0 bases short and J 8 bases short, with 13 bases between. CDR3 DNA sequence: TGTGCCTGGAGTGTACATGGGGCTACGGAAGCTTTCTTT. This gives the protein CAWSVHGATEAFF.

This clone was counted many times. The CDR3 protein is CASSQGRDGNSPLHF. For the CDR3, the DNA is TGTGCCAGCAGCCAGGGGAGGGATGGTAATTCACCCCTCCACTTT. The V and J genes are TRBV3-1 and TRBJ1-6, with D unresolved. V lost 3 bases, J lost 6 bases, and 12 bases lay in between. CDR3 length equals 15 residues. Germline loops: CDR1 LGHDT, CDR2 YNNKEL (reference sequence).

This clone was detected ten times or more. The CDR3 is CSARFPGDYNEQFF. CDR3 sequence (DNA): TGCAGTGCTAGATTTCCAGGAGACTACAATGAGCAGTTCTTC. The genes are TRBV20-1 and TRBJ2-1; D is unresolved. With 2 bases removed from V and 3 bases from J, the gap between germline ends came to 11 bases. CDR1 and CDR2 from the germline V gene are DFQATT and SNEGSKA (reference sequence). The CDR3 has 14 residues.